What follows are 12 T cell receptor beta chains derived from one specimen sequenced in a study of cytomegalovirus exposure and HLA in healthy donors. Profiling relied on immunoSEQ multiplex PCR, and the TCRdb table lists in-frame clones only, not all of them. The repertoire includes more than 80,000 clones, 88% of them detected once, and less than 2% sits in the top ten. Sample: PBMCs. These receptors were taken from a young woman in good health and CMV-seropositive.

The rearrangement uses TRBV4-3 and TRBJ1-4, with a tentative D call TRBD1 (6 bases). This CDR3 has 14 amino acids. V was cut by 0 bases and J by 12 bases, with 14 bases left in between. Per germline, CDR1 LGHNA and CDR2 YSLEER. CDR3 amino acids: CASSQESGNRELFF. CDR3 DNA: TGCGCCAGCAGCCAAGAGTCAGGGAACAGGGAACTGTTTTTT.

The chain employs TRBV4-1 and TRBJ2-1, with unresolved D. This CDR3 region has 12 residues. V was pared by 0 bases and J by 10 bases, with 7 bases between. In germline, CDR1 is MGHRA, CDR2 YSYEKL. The CDR3 DNA is TGCGCCAGCAGCCAAGATCAGATCGAGCAGTTCTTC. Protein sequence: CASSQDQIEQFF.

The chain combines TRBV4-1 with TRBJ1-1; D is ambiguous. Germline V gene lookup returns CDR1 MGHRA and CDR2 YSYEKL. CDR3 size: 16 residues. Trimming took off 4 bases at V and 1 base at J, with 16 bases between the two ends. CDR3 DNA sequence: TGCGCCAGCAGCCCCTCCGAGGGTTTTCAGAACACTGAAGCTTTCTTT. Its protein is CASSPSEGFQNTEAFF.

Here the CDR3 DNA reads TGTGCCAGCAGTGGTACAGGGAACACCGGGGAGCTGTTTTTT. This sequence encodes CASSGTGNTGELFF. This chain connects TRBV6-4 to TRBJ2-2; tentatively, D is TRBD1 (5 bases). V was trimmed by 4 bases and J by 1 base, leaving 7 bases between them. Germline CDR1 MRHNA, CDR2 SNTAGT. There are 14 residues in the CDR3.

The gene calls are TRBV7-9 and TRBJ1-4, with a tentative D call TRBD1 (5 bases). The CDR3 sequence is 15 residues long. Trimming removed 0 bases from V and 5 bases from J, with 10 bases in between. Germline CDR1 and CDR2: SEHNR and FQNEAQ (reference sequence). This chain's CDR3 is CASSLAGDLNEKLFF. Here the CDR3 DNA reads TGTGCCAGCAGCTTAGCAGGGGACTTGAATGAAAAACTGTTTTTT.

This clone was recorded once. J is TRBJ2-1 and V is TRBV7-9; 11 nucleotides match TRBD2. Germline CDR1 is SEHNR and CDR2 is FQNEAQ (reference sequence). Trimming at V came to 1 base and at J to 4 bases, leaving 3 bases not matched to a gene. CDR3 length equals 16 residues. The CDR3: CASSLELAGGYNEQFF. The CDR3 coding sequence is TGTGCCAGCAGCTTAGAGCTAGCGGGGGGTTACAATGAGCAGTTCTTC.

Concerning this clone itself: Other nucleotide sequences in the sample specify the same CDR3. The rearrangement joins TRBV6-5 to TRBJ1-5; D is undetermined. V was trimmed by 2 bases and J by 4 bases, leaving 6 bases between them. The CDR3 has 13 amino acids. CDR1 is MNHEY, CDR2 SVGAGI, per germline. The CDR3 reads CASSYGPNQPQHF. DNA for the CDR3: TGTGCCAGCAGTTACGGCCCGAATCAGCCCCAGCATTTT.

The chain carries TRBV29-1 and TRBJ1-4; D perhaps matches TRBD1 (5 bases). Germline CDR1 and CDR2: SQVTM and ANQGSEA. V lost 3 bases and J 7 bases, leaving 18 bases between the germline ends. The CDR3 sequence is 15 residues long. The CDR3 nucleotides read TGCAGCGTTGAGGAGCGGGGAGGGGATGGTGAAAAACTGTTTTTT. This translates into CSVEERGGDGEKLFF.

The chain links TRBV6-4 to TRBJ2-7; 11 bases fit TRBD2. Unmatched junction bases numbered 1, after V lost 2 bases and J lost 1 base. The germline V gene encodes CDR1 MRHNA and CDR2 SNTAGT. The CDR3 runs 15 residues. CDR3 region: CASSDGTSGSYEQYV. For the CDR3, the DNA is TGTGCCAGCAGTGACGGGACTAGCGGTTCCTACGAGCAGTACGTC.

The chain uses TRBV10-3 and TRBJ2-7, with D tentatively TRBD1 (6 bases). CDR1 is ENHRY, CDR2 SYGVKD, per germline. Trimming shortened V by 7 bases and J by 0 bases, and 16 bases separated the two germline ends. The CDR3 totals 15 residues. CDR3 protein: CAIMPGESSSYEQYF. CDR3 DNA sequence: TGTGCCATCATGCCAGGGGAATCAAGCTCCTACGAGCAGTACTTC.

Only a few counts were recorded for this clone. The rearrangement uses TRBV5-3 and TRBJ2-7; a possible D gene is TRBD1 (6 bases). TRBV5-3 is labeled an ORF, and its function is uncertain. V shed 4 bases and J shed 4 bases, with 9 bases lying between them. This CDR3 is 12 amino acids long. The CDR3 DNA sequence: TGTGCCAGAAGCCTACAGGGTTACGAGCAGTACGTC. It specifies CARSLQGYEQYV.

This clone was picked up a small number of times. The genes are TRBV4-3 and TRBJ1-2; D unresolved. This CDR3 is 15 amino acids long. The germline V and J ends were trimmed by 0 bases and 8 bases, with 16 bases remaining between them. Germline lookup yields CDR1 LGHNA and CDR2 YSLEER. As DNA, the CDR3 is TGCGCCAGCAGCCAAGATTTAGACACCCGAGAAGGCTACACCTTC. Translating gives CASSQDLDTREGYTF.